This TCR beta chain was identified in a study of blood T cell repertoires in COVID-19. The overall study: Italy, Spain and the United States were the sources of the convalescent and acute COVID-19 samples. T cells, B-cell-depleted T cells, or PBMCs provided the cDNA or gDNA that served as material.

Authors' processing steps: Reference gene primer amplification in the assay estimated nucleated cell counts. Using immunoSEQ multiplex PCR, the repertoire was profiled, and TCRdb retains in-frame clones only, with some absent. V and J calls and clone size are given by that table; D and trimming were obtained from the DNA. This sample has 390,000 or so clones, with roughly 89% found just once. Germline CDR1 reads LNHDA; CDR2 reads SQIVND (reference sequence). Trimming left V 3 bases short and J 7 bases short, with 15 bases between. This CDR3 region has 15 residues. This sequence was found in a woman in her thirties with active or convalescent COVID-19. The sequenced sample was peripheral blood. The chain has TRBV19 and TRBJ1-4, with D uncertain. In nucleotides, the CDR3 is TGTGCCAGTAGTATCCTCGCGGGATCGGGTGAAAAACTGTTTTTT. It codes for CASSILAGSGEKLFF. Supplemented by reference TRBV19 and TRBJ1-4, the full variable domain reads DGGITQSPKYLFRKEGQNVTLSCEQNLNHDAMYWYRQDPGQGLRLIYYSQIVNDFQKGDIAEGYSVSREKKESFPLTVTSAQKNPTAFYLCASSILAGSGEKLFFGSGTQLSVL.